Listed here are 19 T cell receptor beta chains from one sample, sequenced in a study of T cell responses to AZD1222 COVID-19 vaccine. Sequencing used immunoSEQ multiplex PCR; TCRdb keeps in-frame clones, though not all of them. Of about 130,000 clones detected, roughly 92% appear once; the ten largest clones hold around 1.1%. Here the sequenced sample was peripheral blood, taken 28 days after the second AZD1222 dose. These receptors all stem from an adult who received the AZD1222 COVID-19 vaccine.

The rearrangement links TRBV4-2 to TRBJ2-3; a weak D match, TRBD1 (6 bases). CDR1 and CDR2 from the germline V gene are LGHNA and YNFKEQ. With 6 bases removed from V and 2 bases from J, the gap between germline ends came to 15 bases. This CDR3 region has 15 residues. The CDR3: CASSWRQGNTDTQYF. As DNA, the CDR3 is TGTGCCAGCAGTTGGCGGCAGGGGAACACAGATACGCAGTATTTT.

V gene TRBV18 combines with J gene TRBJ2-7; 8 bases match TRBD1. V lost 5 bases and J lost 7; bases outside the gene matches: 7. The CDR3 loop spans 13 amino acids. CDR1 and CDR2 from the germline V gene are KGHSH and LQKENI. CDR3 protein: CASSTGTGGEQYF. The CDR3 coding sequence is TGTGCCAGCTCAACCGGGACAGGTGGAGAGCAGTACTTC.

The chain joins TRBV11-2 to TRBJ2-2, with a tentative D call TRBD2 (6 bases). The V end was cut by 3 bases, the J end by 2 bases, with 13 bases between. Germline values: CDR1 SGHAT, CDR2 FQNNGV. The CDR3 is 16 amino acids. In nucleotides, the CDR3 is TGTGCCAGCAGCTTCAATCCGGGACTTAACACCGGGGAGCTGTTTTTT. Translating it yields CASSFNPGLNTGELFF.

The chain is built from TRBV3-1 (or the pseudogene TRBV3-2) and TRBJ2-3; 9 nucleotides match TRBD2. J lost 6 bases, V lost 3 bases, and 10 bases had no gene match. The CDR3 has 16 residues. CDR1 and CDR2 (germline): LGHDT, YNNKEL (reference sequence). CDR3 residues: CASSQVPAGGADTQYF. The CDR3 bases are TGTGCCAGCAGCCAGGTACCAGCGGGGGGCGCGGATACGCAGTATTTT.

The V call is TRBV15, the J call TRBJ2-6; no reliable D call. V lost 6 bases and J 2 bases, leaving 14 bases between the germline ends. In germline, CDR1 is LNHNV, CDR2 YYDKDF (reference sequence). CDR3 length: 16 amino acids. This CDR3 reads CATSSLTVPGANVLTF. The CDR3 DNA is TGTGCCACCAGTTCCCTGACCGTTCCTGGGGCCAACGTCCTGACTTTC. The full variable domain, with the rest looked up from reference TRBV15 and TRBJ2-6, is DAMVIQNPRYQVTQFGKPVTLSCSQTLNHNVMYWYQQKSSQAPKLLFHYYDKDFNNEADTPDNFQSRRPNTSFCFLDIRSPGLGDTAMYLCATSSLTVPGANVLTFGAGSRLTVL.

The chain couples TRBV6-2 or TRBV6-3 to TRBJ1-5; a weak D match, TRBD1 (6 bases). Germline assignment: CDR1 MNHEY and CDR2 SVGEGT. V was pared by 8 bases and J by 11 bases, with 16 bases between. The CDR3 runs to 12 residues. In DNA form, the CDR3 reads TGTGCCAGCTGCCAGGGGCGATCAGCCCAGCATTTT. Translating it yields CASCQGRSAQHF.

This clone was seen a single time. The gene calls are TRBV5-1 and TRBJ2-3; 8 bases align to TRBD1. V dropped 3 bases and J dropped 4; count of bases not matched to a gene: 10. The CDR3 totals 16 residues. Germline V gives CDR1 SGHRS, CDR2 YFSETQ. In nucleotides, the CDR3 is TGCGCCAGCAGCTCCCATCTGACAGGGGCGGCAGATACGCAGTATTTT. As protein: CASSSHLTGAADTQYF.

The chain carries TRBV27 and TRBJ2-2; 8 bases agree with TRBD1. Germline V gene data show CDR1 as MNHEY and CDR2 as SMNVEV (reference sequence). The CDR3 runs to 15 residues. The V segment lost 0 bases and the J segment 6 bases; nucleotides outside the gene matches: 3. The CDR3 DNA sequence: TGTGCCAGCAGTTTATCACCCAGGGGGCCCGGGGAGCTGTTTTTT. This codes for CASSLSPRGPGELFF.

Only a few counts were recorded for this clone. The V call is TRBV24-1, the J call TRBJ2-1; TRBD2 agrees at 11 bases. Germline lookup yields CDR1 KGHDR and CDR2 SFDVKD. The CDR3 loop spans 15 amino acids. The J segment lost 8 bases and the V segment lost 4 bases, leaving 6 bases of the junction unmatched. The CDR3, as DNA: TGTGCCACCAGTGACTCCGGACTAGCGGGCCATGAGCAGTTCTTC. Protein product: CATSDSGLAGHEQFF.

CDR3 coding DNA: TGTGCCAGCAGCTTAAGACAGGGAATGGACTATGGCTACACCTTC. It translates to CASSLRQGMDYGYTF. The chain carries TRBV7-9 and TRBJ1-2, with TRBD1 identical over 7 bases. Trimming cost V 2 bases and J 3 bases; bases outside gene matches: 6. Germline V gene lookup returns CDR1 SEHNR and CDR2 FQNEAQ (reference sequence). CDR3 length: 15 residues. The full variable domain, rest sourced from reference TRBV7-9 and TRBJ1-2, is DTGVSQNPRHKITKRGQNVTFRCDPISEHNRLYWYRQTLGQGPEFLTYFQNEAQLEKSRLLSDRFSAERPKGSFSTLEIQRTEQGDSAMYLCASSLRQGMDYGYTFGSGTRLTVV.

This chain uses TRBV4-3 with TRBJ1-4, with 8 bases matching TRBD1. The V and J ends lost 1 base and 7 bases, in that order; junction bases with no gene match: 8. The germline V gene encodes CDR1 LGHNA and CDR2 YSLEER. The CDR3 runs to 16 residues. In nucleotides, the CDR3 is TGCGCCAGCAGCCAAGGCCGACAGGGGAGGGGTGAAAAACTGTTTTTT. Protein: CASSQGRQGRGEKLFF.

The chain is built from TRBV9 and TRBJ2-3, with D hard to call. The CDR3 has 15 amino acids. The germline V gene has CDR1 SGDLS and CDR2 YYNGEE. The V and J ends lost 7 bases and 4 bases respectively, with 19 bases between them. For the CDR3, the DNA is TGTGCCAGCGACGGATGGCCTGCAGGACCAGATACGCAGTATTTT. Protein: CASDGWPAGPDTQYF.

V gene TRBV5-1 combines with J gene TRBJ1-4; no clear D gene. CDR3 length: 15 amino acids. From germline, CDR1 is SGHRS and CDR2 YFSETQ. V was trimmed by 7 bases and J by 1 base, leaving 14 bases between them. CDR3 region: CASRALTGTNEKLFF. In DNA form, the CDR3 reads TGCGCCAGCCGAGCCTTGACGGGAACTAATGAAAAACTGTTTTTT.

This clone is a singleton in its sample. This sequence joins TRBV14 and TRBJ1-1, with D possibly TRBD1 on 5 matching bases. Trimming left V 1 base short and J 4 bases short, with 19 bases between. There are 17 residues in the CDR3. Germline values: CDR1 SGHDN, CDR2 FVKESK. The CDR3 nucleotides are TGTGCCAGCAGCCAAGGGAGTTTTAGGAAGAGGGGCACTGAAGCTTTCTTT. It specifies CASSQGSFRKRGTEAFF.

With regard to this clone: At the DNA level, this CDR3 is encoded by other sequences in the same sample as well. This rearrangement joins TRBV18 to TRBJ1-2, with a possible D match to TRBD1 (5 bases). Germline CDR1 KGHSH, CDR2 LQKENI. Trimming stripped 6 bases from V and 2 bases from J, with 10 bases between. This CDR3 region has 13 residues. CDR3: CASSPDSNYGYTF. The CDR3 DNA follows: TGTGCCAGCTCCCCAGACAGCAACTATGGCTACACCTTC. The whole variable domain, remainder taken from reference TRBV18 and TRBJ1-2, is NAGVMQNPRHLVRRRGQEARLRCSPMKGHSHVYWYRQLPEEGLKFMVYLQKENIIDESGMPKERFSAEFPKEGPSILRIQQVVRGDSAAYFCASSPDSNYGYTFGSGTRLTVV.

The rearrangement uses TRBV11-2 and TRBJ1-4; D unresolved. Trimming pared 5 bases from V and 0 bases from J, leaving 7 bases between. Germline V CDR1 and CDR2: SGHAT, FQNNGV. The CDR3 runs to 14 residues. CDR3 coding DNA: TGTGCCAGCAGCCACACCGCAACTAATGAAAAACTGTTTTTT. Its translation: CASSHTATNEKLFF.

The chain joins TRBV5-5 to TRBJ2-7; no firm D call. Per germline, CDR1 SGHKS and CDR2 YYEKEE (reference sequence). CDR3 length: 11 amino acids. Trimming pared 2 bases from V and 3 bases from J, leaving 3 bases between. The CDR3 nucleotides are TGTGCCAGCAGCTTCGGCTACGAGCAGTACTTC. Translated: CASSFGYEQYF.

This clone was picked up a small number of times. The chain carries TRBV7-2 and TRBJ1-2; D remains unclear. The V end was cut by 2 bases, the J end by 8 bases, with 12 bases between. The germline CDR1 and CDR2 sequences are SGHTA and FQGNSA. The CDR3 is 13 amino acids. CDR3 in amino acids: CASSLFGVEGYTF. For the CDR3, the DNA is TGTGCCAGCAGCTTATTTGGGGTGGAGGGCTACACCTTC. Looking up the rest from reference TRBV7-2 and TRBJ1-2 gives the full variable domain: GAGVSQSPSNKVTEKGKDVELRCDPISGHTALYWYRQSLGQGLEFLIYFQGNSAPDKSGLPSDRFSAERTGGSVSTLTIQRTQQEDSAVYLCASSLFGVEGYTFGSGTRLTVV.

This clone is a singleton in its sample. The chain carries TRBV6-5 and TRBJ1-3, with D perhaps TRBD1 (5 bases). The V end was cut by 8 bases, the J end by 5 bases, with 13 bases between. Germline assignment: CDR1 MNHEY and CDR2 SVGAGI. There are 13 residues in the CDR3. CDR3 protein: CASGKKGRNTIYF. The CDR3 DNA sequence: TGTGCCAGCGGAAAAAAGGGGAGAAACACCATATATTTT.